The 14 T cell receptor beta chains reported below all come from one sample, sequenced in a study of T cells after yellow fever vaccination. Using its own MiXCR run on the 5' RACE reads, TCRdb lists one record per CDR3 protein. In the table there are some 160,000 distinct CDR3 sequences, approximately 9.7% of which are singletons. The source was CD8+ T cells sorted from PBMCs, collected 45 days after the yellow fever booster vaccination. These receptors all stem from a man between 18 and 35 years old who received the YFV17D yellow fever vaccine.

The CDR3 sequence: CSVLPSGTEAFF. In DNA, the CDR3 is TGCAGCGTTCTTCCGTCAGGAACTGAAGCTTTCTTT. The chain uses TRBV29-1 and TRBJ1-1, with no clear D. CDR3 length equals 12 residues. The germline gives CDR1 SQVTM, CDR2 ANQGSEA. The V end lost 5 bases, the J end lost 5 bases, and 12 bases lay between the germline ends.

The chain joins TRBV24-1 to TRBJ2-1; TRBD1 agrees at 7 bases. Losses at the gene ends were 4 bases for V and 5 bases for J; bases not matched to a gene: 10. The CDR3 is 16 residues long. In germline, CDR1 is KGHDR, CDR2 SFDVKD. CDR3 in amino acids: CATSDLTGTANNEQFF. CDR3 DNA sequence: TGTGCCACCAGTGACTTAACCGGGACAGCAAACAATGAGCAGTTCTTC.

The chain links TRBV20-1 to TRBJ1-1; 10 bases fit TRBD1. CDR1 and CDR2 from the germline V gene are DFQATT and SNEGSKA (reference sequence). J lost 3 bases, V lost 4 bases, and 5 bases had no gene match. This CDR3 is built from 14 residues. The CDR3 DNA sequence: TGCAGTGCTAAAGCGGACAGGGGGGACACTGAAGCTTTCTTT. It yields the protein CSAKADRGDTEAFF.

This clonotype was observed a few times. The J gene is TRBJ2-3, the V gene TRBV4-3; D possibly uses TRBD1 or TRBD2 (5 bases each). Trimming removed 1 base at V and 8 bases at J, with 19 bases between. Germline V CDR1 and CDR2: LGHNA, YSLEER. This CDR3 is 16 amino acids long. CDR3 in amino acids: CASSQAGRFRSPTQYF. The CDR3 nucleotides are TGCGCCAGCAGCCAAGCGGGACGATTTCGGTCACCTACGCAGTATTTT.

A few counts support this clonotype. The J gene is TRBJ2-3, the V gene TRBV7-9; 15 positions agree with TRBD2. The germline gives CDR1 SEHNR, CDR2 FQNEAQ (reference sequence). The CDR3 has 16 amino acids. J lost 4 bases, V lost 6 bases, and 5 bases had no gene match. The CDR3 DNA sequence: TGTGCCAGCAGTGGACTAGCGGGGGGGCCCTCAGATACGCAGTATTTT. This translates into CASSGLAGGPSDTQYF.

The chain couples TRBV5-1 to TRBJ1-2; weak D call: TRBD1 (5 bases). Germline-derived CDR1 and CDR2 are SGHRS and YFSETQ. V dropped 1 base and J dropped 6 bases, with 10 bases sitting between them. CDR3 length: 13 amino acids. CDR3 sequence (DNA): TGCGCCAGCAGCTTGACAGGCGGGGATGGCTACACCTTC. This encodes CASSLTGGDGYTF.

V usage is TRBV19 and J usage is TRBJ2-3; 8 bases match TRBD2. The CDR3 is 16 amino acids. Trimming at V came to 2 bases and at J to 1 base, leaving 5 bases not matched to a gene. Germline V gene sequence: CDR1 LNHDA, CDR2 SQIVND (reference sequence). The CDR3 protein is CASSIRKAGGTDTQYF. The CDR3 DNA sequence: TGTGCCAGTAGTATAAGAAAAGCGGGGGGCACAGATACGCAGTATTTT.

This clonotype was observed many times. The rearrangement links TRBV6-5 to TRBJ2-5; TRBD2 matches at 9 bases. The germline V gene has CDR1 MNHEY and CDR2 SVGAGI. The CDR3 loop spans 16 amino acids. Trimming removed 3 bases from V and 4 bases from J; junction bases left unmatched: 9. The CDR3 bases are TGTGCCAGCAGTTATCGCGGTAGCGGGGGAGTAGAGACCCAGTACTTC. It yields the protein CASSYRGSGGVETQYF.

The rearrangement links TRBV4-1 to TRBJ2-5, with D uncertain. V lost 0 bases, J lost 4 bases, and 15 bases lay in between. The CDR3 is 16 residues long. Germline-derived CDR1 and CDR2 are MGHRA and YSYEKL. The DNA of the CDR3 is TGCGCCAGCAGCCAAGAAGGTGGAGCCTTGTCAGAGACCCAGTACTTC. Translated, it gives CASSQEGGALSETQYF.

This chain connects TRBV27 to TRBJ2-1; no clear D. CDR1 MNHEY and CDR2 SMNVEV come from the germline V gene (reference sequence). This CDR3 has 13 amino acids. The V end was cut by 5 bases, the J end by 3 bases, with 8 bases between. In DNA, the CDR3 is TGTGCCAGCAGTATCGCAGACTACAATGAGCAGTTCTTC. Amino acids: CASSIADYNEQFF.

This clonotype was observed a few times. The conserved final phenylalanine or tryptophan is absent from the CDR3, which likely points to a read error. The DNA is omitted, as the CDR3 cannot be located on it reliably, and the CDR3 follows TCRdb's listing. The chain employs TRBV6-2 or TRBV6-3 and TRBJ1-5. From its first to its last residue, the CDR3 has 13 amino acids. Looked up from germline, CDR1 is MNHEY and CDR2 is SVGEGT. The CDR3 protein is CASSYSNVFEQSM.

This clonotype was counted ten times or more. The gene calls are TRBV6-5 and TRBJ1-1; D gene ambiguous. Per the germline V gene, CDR1 is MNHEY and CDR2 is SVGAGI. CDR3 length: 13 residues. The ends were cut back, 3 bases at V and 1 base at J, with 6 bases in the middle. The CDR3 spells CASSYKENTEAFF. CDR3 nucleotide sequence: TGTGCCAGCAGTTATAAAGAGAACACTGAAGCTTTCTTT.

V usage is TRBV7-3 and J usage is TRBJ2-1, with D unclear. The CDR3 covers 13 residues. The germline gives CDR1 SGHTA, CDR2 FQGTGA. Trimming shortened V by 3 bases and J by 10 bases, and 13 bases separated the two germline ends. The CDR3 DNA reads TGTGCCAGCAGCTTGGGCGTTATCCGGGAGCAGTTCTTC. It specifies CASSLGVIREQFF.

V usage is TRBV7-2 and J usage is TRBJ1-1; maybe TRBD1 (5 bases). Germline V CDR1 and CDR2: SGHTA, FQGNSA. The CDR3 runs to 14 residues. Trimming removed 2 bases at V and 5 bases at J, with 12 bases between. CDR3 in amino acids: CASSLISGITEAFF. The CDR3 DNA follows: TGTGCCAGCAGCTTAATTTCAGGGATAACTGAAGCTTTCTTT. The complete variable domain, with remaining parts taken from reference TRBV7-2 and TRBJ1-1, reads GAGVSQSPSNKVTEKGKDVELRCDPISGHTALYWYRQSLGQGLEFLIYFQGNSAPDKSGLPSDRFSAERTGGSVSTLTIQRTQQEDSAVYLCASSLISGITEAFFGQGTRLTVV.